This passage covers 18 T cell receptor beta chains from one sample sequenced in a study of blood T cell repertoires in COVID-19. The method was immunoSEQ multiplex PCR; TCRdb's version includes in-frame clones alone and lacks a portion of them. This sample has some 210,000 clones, with approximately 90% found just once. Source material: peripheral blood. Source of these receptors: a man in his sixties with COVID-19, enrolled during active disease.

The J gene is TRBJ1-5, the V gene TRBV19; tentative D call: TRBD1 (6 bases). This CDR3 has 17 amino acids. Deletions cut 4 bases from V and 4 bases from J, with 20 bases between. Germline-derived CDR1 and CDR2 are LNHDA and SQIVND (reference sequence). For the CDR3, the DNA is TGTGCCAGTAGTACAGCTGACAGGCCCAGGTATAATCAGCCCCAGCATTTT. This codes for CASSTADRPRYNQPQHF.

The rearrangement links TRBV5-1 to TRBJ2-3; 14 bases agree with TRBD2. CDR3 length equals 18 residues. J was trimmed by 2 bases and V by 4 bases; bases with no gene match: 9. Germline V gene data show CDR1 as SGHRS and CDR2 as YFSETQ. The DNA for the CDR3 is TGCGCCAGCAGCCTGGGACTAGCGGGGGACCGATTCACAGATACGCAGTATTTT. It is translated as CASSLGLAGDRFTDTQYF.

V is TRBV5-6 and J is TRBJ2-3; weak D call: TRBD1 (6 bases). This CDR3 has 15 amino acids. V was pared by 7 bases and J by 4 bases, with 19 bases between. Germline-derived CDR1 and CDR2 are SGHDT and YYEEEE. For the CDR3, the DNA is TGTGCCAGCGTTCAGGTGGGGGCTGGTCCAGATACGCAGTATTTT. Encoded protein: CASVQVGAGPDTQYF.

The V call is TRBV6-4, the J call TRBJ2-1; TRBD2 matches 8 bases. From germline, CDR1 is MRHNA and CDR2 SNTAGT. CDR3 size: 14 residues. V shed 5 bases and J 2 bases; nucleotides not matched to a gene: 2. The DNA of the CDR3 is TGTGCCAGCAGTAGCGGGGGACCCTACAATGAGCAGTTCTTC. It encodes CASSSGGPYNEQFF.

The chain uses TRBV5-1 and TRBJ2-1; possible D gene TRBD2, 6 bases. With 4 bases removed from V and 6 bases from J, the gap between germline ends came to 14 bases. The germline gives CDR1 SGHRS, CDR2 YFSETQ. This CDR3 spans 14 amino acids. The CDR3 here is CASSEWDSLNEQFF. CDR3 nucleotides: TGCGCCAGCAGCGAGTGGGACTCCCTCAATGAGCAGTTCTTC.

The V and J genes are TRBV4-3 and TRBJ1-1; 8 nucleotides match TRBD1. The CDR3 totals 12 residues. Unmatched junction bases numbered 3, after V lost 5 bases and J lost 7 bases. Germline CDR1 is LGHNA and CDR2 is YSLEER. The CDR3 reads CASSYGTGEAFF. In nucleotides, the CDR3 is TGCGCCAGCAGCTATGGGACAGGTGAAGCTTTCTTT.

At least ten counts were recorded for this clone. The CDR3 nucleotides are TGTGCCAGCAGCGCGGTTGGGGGGACGCTGTTTTTT. This encodes CASSAVGGTLFF. V and J are TRBV2 and TRBJ2-2, with D possibly being TRBD2 (6 bases). The germline V and J ends were trimmed by 6 bases and 13 bases, with 15 bases remaining between them. The CDR3 extends over 12 amino acids. Germline V gene lookup returns CDR1 SNHLY and CDR2 FYNNEI.

The chain couples TRBV5-4 to TRBJ1-5; 7 bases are a match to TRBD1. The CDR3 has 16 amino acids. CDR1 and CDR2 (germline): SGHNT, YYREEE (reference sequence). Trimming removed 4 bases from V and 0 bases from J; junction bases left unmatched: 7. The DNA for the CDR3 is TGTGCCAGCAGCCACATCGGGACAGCTAGCAATCAGCCCCAGCATTTT. Translating it yields CASSHIGTASNQPQHF.

This clone appeared a single time. This rearrangement joins TRBV7-2 to TRBJ1-5; possibly TRBD1 for D (6 bases). The CDR3 runs to 15 residues. Germline CDR1 SGHTA, CDR2 FQGNSA. V was pared by 0 bases and J by 4 bases, with 10 bases between. CDR3: CASSLAWQGNQPQHF. The CDR3 region has the DNA TGTGCCAGCAGCTTAGCTTGGCAGGGGAATCAGCCCCAGCATTTT.

The J gene is TRBJ2-3, the V gene TRBV9, with a tentative D call TRBD2 (6 bases). V shed 3 bases and J shed 5 bases, with 10 bases lying between them. Germline V lookup: CDR1 SGDLS, CDR2 YYNGEE. The CDR3 is 13 amino acids. The CDR3 DNA reads as TGTGCCAGCAGCGAGGGGCGGGAAGATACGCAGTATTTT. This encodes CASSEGREDTQYF.

The chain carries TRBV7-2 and TRBJ2-3; weak D call: TRBD2 (6 bases). Trimming left V 1 base short and J 4 bases short, with 15 bases between. In germline, CDR1 is SGHTA, CDR2 FQGNSA. The CDR3 consists of 16 residues. The chain's CDR3 is CASSLDPLGGSDTQYF. Written as DNA, the CDR3 is TGTGCCAGCAGCTTAGATCCACTCGGAGGGTCAGATACGCAGTATTTT. Full variable domain (missing parts from reference TRBV7-2 and TRBJ2-3): GAGVSQSPSNKVTEKGKDVELRCDPISGHTALYWYRQSLGQGLEFLIYFQGNSAPDKSGLPSDRFSAERTGGSVSTLTIQRTQQEDSAVYLCASSLDPLGGSDTQYFGPGTRLTVL.

The chain couples TRBV27 to TRBJ2-7; the D gene is possibly TRBD1 (5 bases). Germline assignment: CDR1 MNHEY and CDR2 SMNVEV (reference sequence). The length of the CDR3 is 11 residues. Trimming cost V 7 bases and J 7 bases, with 11 bases left between them. For the CDR3, the DNA is TGTGCCAGCAAGGGGCCACGGGAGCAGTACTTC. It encodes CASKGPREQYF.

The J gene is TRBJ1-2, the V gene TRBV5-1; the D gene is possibly TRBD1 (5 bases). V was cut by 4 bases and J by 8 bases, with 18 bases left in between. CDR3 length: 14 residues. The germline V gene encodes CDR1 SGHRS and CDR2 YFSETQ. CDR3 sequence reads: CASSPGQAIRGYTF. CDR3 in DNA: TGCGCCAGCAGCCCCGGACAAGCGATACGGGGCTACACCTTC. Full variable domain (rest looked up from reference TRBV5-1 and TRBJ1-2): KAGVTQTPRYLIKTRGQQVTLSCSPISGHRSVSWYQQTPGQGLQFLFEYFSETQRNKGNFPGRFSGRQFSNSRSEMNVSTLELGDSALYLCASSPGQAIRGYTFGSGTRLTVV.

CDR3 sequence: CASSYRDRPPYEQYF. The CDR3 region has the DNA TGTGCCAGCAGTTACAGGGACAGGCCTCCCTACGAGCAGTACTTC. The chain uses TRBV6-5 and TRBJ2-7, with 8 bases fitting TRBD1. In germline, CDR1 is MNHEY, CDR2 SVGAGI. V was pared by 2 bases and J by 2 bases, with 5 bases of the junction left unmatched. The CDR3 covers 15 residues.

The V gene is TRBV6-5, the J gene TRBJ2-7, with 9 positions matching TRBD1. Germline assignment: CDR1 MNHEY and CDR2 SVGAGI. V shed 4 bases, J shed 7 bases, and the junction held 8 bases outside the gene matches. The CDR3 is 14 residues long. DNA of the CDR3: TGTGCCAGCAGTTTACCGGGACAGGGAGGAGAGCAGTACTTC. It is translated as CASSLPGQGGEQYF.

This chain links TRBV11-3 with TRBJ2-3; 8 bases agree with TRBD1. V dropped 2 bases and J dropped 1; count of bases not matched to a gene: 8. The germline gives CDR1 SGHNT, CDR2 YENEEA. This CDR3 comprises 17 residues. This CDR3 is CASSLNRGLVGTDTQYF. The DNA for the CDR3 is TGTGCCAGCAGCTTAAACAGGGGGTTAGTCGGCACAGATACGCAGTATTTT. The variable domain in full, completed from reference TRBV11-3 and TRBJ2-3, reads EAGVVQSPRYKIIEKKQPVAFWCNPISGHNTLYWYLQNLGQGPELLIRYENEEAVDDSQLPKDRFSAERLKGVDSTLKIQPAELGDSAVYLCASSLNRGLVGTDTQYFGPGTRLTVL.

The rearrangement joins TRBV2 to TRBJ1-2; 9 bases fit TRBD1. Germline CDR1 SNHLY, CDR2 FYNNEI. V trimming: 4 bases; J trimming: 2 bases; junction bases outside the gene matches: 2. CDR3 length equals 14 residues. CDR3 sequence reads: CASSVGQGNYGYTF. CDR3 sequence (DNA): TGTGCCAGCAGTGTGGGACAGGGAAACTATGGCTACACCTTC.

The chain joins TRBV6-2 or TRBV6-3 to TRBJ2-5; 7 nucleotides agree with TRBD2. From germline, CDR1 is MNHEY and CDR2 SVGEGT. V dropped 1 base and J dropped 4; count of bases not matched to a gene: 3. The CDR3 loop spans 14 amino acids. CDR3 region: CASSYYGGSETQYF. The CDR3 DNA reads as TGTGCCAGCAGTTACTACGGGGGGTCAGAGACCCAGTACTTC.